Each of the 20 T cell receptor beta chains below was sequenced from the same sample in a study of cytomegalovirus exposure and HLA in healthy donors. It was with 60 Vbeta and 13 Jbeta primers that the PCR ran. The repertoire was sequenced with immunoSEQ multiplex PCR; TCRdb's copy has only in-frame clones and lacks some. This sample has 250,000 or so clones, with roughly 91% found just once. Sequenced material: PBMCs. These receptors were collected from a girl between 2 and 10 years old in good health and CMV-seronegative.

The CDR3 sequence is CASSSSTNTEAFF. The CDR3 DNA is TGTGCCAGCAGTTCTAGTACGAACACTGAAGCTTTCTTT. The chain employs TRBV27 and TRBJ1-1; D remains ambiguous. Germline CDR1 MNHEY, CDR2 SMNVEV (reference sequence). With 4 bases removed from V and 1 base from J, the gap between germline ends came to 7 bases. The CDR3 loop spans 13 amino acids.

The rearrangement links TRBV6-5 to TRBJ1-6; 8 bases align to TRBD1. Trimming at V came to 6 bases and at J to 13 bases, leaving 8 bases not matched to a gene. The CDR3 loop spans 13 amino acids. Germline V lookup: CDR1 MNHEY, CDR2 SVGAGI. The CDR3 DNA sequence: TGTGCCAGCAGGAACACAGGGGGTTCCCCCCTCCACTTT. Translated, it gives CASRNTGGSPLHF.

CDR3 loop: CASSPRDSGNTIYF. In nucleotides, the CDR3 is TGTGCCAGCAGCCCCCGGGACTCTGGAAACACCATATATTTT. This chain joins TRBV7-8 and TRBJ1-3; D gene ambiguous. Germline-derived CDR1 and CDR2 are SGHVS and FQNEAQ. The CDR3 contains 14 residues. V was pared by 5 bases and J by 0 bases, with 8 bases between.

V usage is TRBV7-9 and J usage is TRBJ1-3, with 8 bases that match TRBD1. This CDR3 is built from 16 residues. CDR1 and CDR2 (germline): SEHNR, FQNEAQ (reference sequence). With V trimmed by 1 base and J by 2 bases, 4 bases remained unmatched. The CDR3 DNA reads TGTGCCAGCAGCTTAGGAACAGGGGGTACTGGAAACACCATATATTTT. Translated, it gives CASSLGTGGTGNTIYF.

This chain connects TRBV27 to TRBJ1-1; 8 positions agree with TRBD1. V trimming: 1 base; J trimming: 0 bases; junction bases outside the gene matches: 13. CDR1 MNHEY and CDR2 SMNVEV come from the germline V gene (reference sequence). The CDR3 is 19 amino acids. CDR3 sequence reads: CASSLWGGTGLVMNTEAFF. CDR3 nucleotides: TGTGCCAGCAGTTTATGGGGAGGGACAGGCCTCGTGATGAACACTGAAGCTTTCTTT.

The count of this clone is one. The CDR3 spells CASSTDRGTYGYTF. The CDR3 region has the DNA TGTGCCAGCAGCACGGACAGGGGAACCTATGGCTACACCTTC. V and J are TRBV2 and TRBJ1-2; 9 bases agree with TRBD1. CDR1 and CDR2 from the germline V gene are SNHLY and FYNNEI. With V trimmed by 6 bases and J by 4 bases, 6 bases remained unmatched. There are 14 residues in the CDR3. The full variable domain, in which reference TRBV2 and TRBJ1-2 provide the parts outside the CDR3, is EPEVTQTPSHQVTQMGQEVILRCVPISNHLYFYWYRQILGQKVEFLVSFYNNEISEKSEIFDDQFSVERPDGSNFTLKIRSTKLEDSAMYFCASSTDRGTYGYTFGSGTRLTVV.

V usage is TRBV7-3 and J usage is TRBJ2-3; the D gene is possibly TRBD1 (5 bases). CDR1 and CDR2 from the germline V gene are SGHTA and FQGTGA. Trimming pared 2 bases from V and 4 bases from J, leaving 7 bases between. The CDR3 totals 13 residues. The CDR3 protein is CASSLWGADTQYF. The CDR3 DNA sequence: TGTGCCAGCAGCTTATGGGGCGCAGATACGCAGTATTTT.

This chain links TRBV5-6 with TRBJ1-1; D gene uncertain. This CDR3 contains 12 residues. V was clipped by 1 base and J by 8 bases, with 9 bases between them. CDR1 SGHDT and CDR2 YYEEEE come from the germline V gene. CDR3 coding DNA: TGTGCCAGCAGCTTGCTCCCCGGGGAAGCTTTCTTT. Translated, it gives CASSLLPGEAFF.

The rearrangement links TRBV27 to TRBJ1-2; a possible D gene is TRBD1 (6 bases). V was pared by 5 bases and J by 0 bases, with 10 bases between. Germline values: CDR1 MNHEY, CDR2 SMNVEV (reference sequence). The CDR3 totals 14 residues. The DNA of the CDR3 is TGTGCCAGCAGTACACAGGGTTCTAACTATGGCTACACCTTC. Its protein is CASSTQGSNYGYTF.

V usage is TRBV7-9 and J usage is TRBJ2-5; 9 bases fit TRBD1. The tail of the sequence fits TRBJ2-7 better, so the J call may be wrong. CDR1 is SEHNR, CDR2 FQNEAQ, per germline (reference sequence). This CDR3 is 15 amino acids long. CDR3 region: CASSLPGTGTYEQYF. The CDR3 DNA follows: TGTGCCAGCAGCTTACCCGGGACAGGGACCTACGAGCAGTACTTC.

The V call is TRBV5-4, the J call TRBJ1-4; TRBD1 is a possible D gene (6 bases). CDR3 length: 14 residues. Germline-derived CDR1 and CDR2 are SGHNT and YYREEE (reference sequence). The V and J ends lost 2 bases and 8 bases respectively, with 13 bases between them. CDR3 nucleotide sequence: TGTGCCAGCAGCTTCCACGGGACATTCGAAAAACTGTTTTTT. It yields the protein CASSFHGTFEKLFF.

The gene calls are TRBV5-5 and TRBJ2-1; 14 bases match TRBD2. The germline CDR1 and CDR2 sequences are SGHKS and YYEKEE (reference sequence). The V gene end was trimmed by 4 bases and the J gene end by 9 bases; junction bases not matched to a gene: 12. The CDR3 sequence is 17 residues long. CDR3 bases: TGTGCCAGCAGCACCTTAGTCTCGGGACTAGCGGGAGCTGAGCAGTTCTTC. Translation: CASSTLVSGLAGAEQFF.

The CDR3 DNA sequence: TGTGCCAGCAGCTTGACGTATCAGGGGGACGACGAGCAGTACTTC. Translation gives CASSLTYQGDDEQYF. This chain joins TRBV5-6 and TRBJ2-7; 7 bases match TRBD1. CDR3 length: 15 residues. Looked up from germline, CDR1 is SGHDT and CDR2 is YYEEEE. The junction had 9 bases not matched to a gene; V was cut back by 1 base and J by 5 bases.

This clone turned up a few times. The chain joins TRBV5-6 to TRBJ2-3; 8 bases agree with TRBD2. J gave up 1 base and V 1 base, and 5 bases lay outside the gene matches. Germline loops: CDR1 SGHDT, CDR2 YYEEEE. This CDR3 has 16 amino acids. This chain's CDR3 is CASSLLAGGGTDTQYF. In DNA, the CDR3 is TGTGCCAGCAGCTTGTTGGCGGGGGGCGGCACAGATACGCAGTATTTT.

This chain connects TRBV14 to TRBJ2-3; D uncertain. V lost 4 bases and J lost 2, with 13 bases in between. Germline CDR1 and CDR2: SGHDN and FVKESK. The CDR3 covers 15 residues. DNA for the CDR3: TGTGCCAGCAGCCCGCCTTCACGAGCCACAGATACGCAGTATTTT. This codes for CASSPPSRATDTQYF.

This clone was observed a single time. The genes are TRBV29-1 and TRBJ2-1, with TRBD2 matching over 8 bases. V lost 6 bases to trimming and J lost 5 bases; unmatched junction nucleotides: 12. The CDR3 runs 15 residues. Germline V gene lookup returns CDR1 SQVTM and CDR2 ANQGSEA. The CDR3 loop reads CSVYVAGGPDNEQFF. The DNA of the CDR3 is TGCAGCGTGTATGTGGCGGGGGGTCCAGACAATGAGCAGTTCTTC.

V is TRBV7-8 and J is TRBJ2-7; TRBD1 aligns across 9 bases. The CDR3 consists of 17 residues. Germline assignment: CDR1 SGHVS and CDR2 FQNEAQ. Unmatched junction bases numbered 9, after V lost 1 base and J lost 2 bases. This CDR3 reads CASSLDFGQGITYEQYF. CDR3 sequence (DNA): TGTGCCAGCAGCTTAGACTTCGGACAGGGGATTACCTACGAGCAGTACTTC.

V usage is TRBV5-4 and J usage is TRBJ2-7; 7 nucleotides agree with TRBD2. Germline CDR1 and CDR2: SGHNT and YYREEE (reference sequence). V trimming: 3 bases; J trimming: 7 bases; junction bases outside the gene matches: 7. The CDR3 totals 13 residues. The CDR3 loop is CASSSSGPGEQYF. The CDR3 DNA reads TGTGCCAGCAGCTCTAGCGGCCCTGGGGAGCAGTACTTC. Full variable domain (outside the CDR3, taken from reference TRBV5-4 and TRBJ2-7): ETGVTQSPTHLIKTRGQQVTLRCSSQSGHNTVSWYQQALGQGPQFIFQYYREEENGRGNFPPRFSGLQFPNYSSELNVNALELDDSALYLCASSSSGPGEQYFGPGTRLTVT.

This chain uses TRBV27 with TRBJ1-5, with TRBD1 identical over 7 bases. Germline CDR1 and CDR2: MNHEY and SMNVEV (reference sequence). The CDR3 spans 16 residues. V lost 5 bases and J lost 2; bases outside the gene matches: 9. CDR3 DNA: TGTGCCAGCAGTCCAAGACAGGGAATGGGCAATCAGCCCCAGCATTTT. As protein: CASSPRQGMGNQPQHF.

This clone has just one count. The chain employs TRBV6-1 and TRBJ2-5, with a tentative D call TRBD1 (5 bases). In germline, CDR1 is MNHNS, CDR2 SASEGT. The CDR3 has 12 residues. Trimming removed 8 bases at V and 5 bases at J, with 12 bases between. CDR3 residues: CASQRGYETQYF. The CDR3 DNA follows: TGTGCCAGCCAAAGGGGTTATGAGACCCAGTACTTC.